A single sample is the source of the 5 T cell receptor beta chains below, sequenced in a study of shared clonotypes between healthy human individuals. The table came from immunoSEQ multiplex PCR; TCRdb's copy has only in-frame clones and leaves some out. Among about 2,500,000 clones listed, 85% to 95% were seen once. Sequencing was performed on naive CD4+ T cells sorted from blood. The subset here: CD45RA+ positively selected. These receptors came from a man between 18 and 29 years old in good health.

The genes are TRBV5-1 and TRBJ1-6; no firm D call. The CDR3 length is 17 residues. Germline loops: CDR1 SGHRS, CDR2 YFSETQ. The V end was cut by 0 bases, the J end by 4 bases, with 14 bases between. CDR3 DNA sequence: TGCGCCAGCAGCTTGGACGACCTCTCTTCTTATAATTCACCCCTCCACTTT. Translated, it gives CASSLDDLSSYNSPLHF.

The chain combines TRBV5-8 with TRBJ1-4, with 7 bases identical to TRBD1. From germline, CDR1 is SGHTS and CDR2 YDEGEE. The CDR3 sequence is 17 residues long. With V trimmed by 4 bases and J by 0 bases, 9 bases remained unmatched. The CDR3 is CASSGGDSQATNEKLFF. The CDR3 region has the DNA TGTGCCAGCAGCGGGGGGGACAGCCAAGCAACTAATGAAAAACTGTTTTTT.

This chain connects TRBV5-1 to TRBJ1-2; maybe TRBD1 (6 bases). CDR1 is SGHRS and CDR2 is YFSETQ in the germline V gene. V was pared by 3 bases and J by 10 bases, with 22 bases between. The CDR3 runs to 15 residues. CDR3 coding DNA: TGCGCCAGCAGCTCCGGACAAACACAGGGTCTCGCCTACACCTTC. Protein: CASSSGQTQGLAYTF. The variable domain in full, completed from reference TRBV5-1 and TRBJ1-2, reads KAGVTQTPRYLIKTRGQQVTLSCSPISGHRSVSWYQQTPGQGLQFLFEYFSETQRNKGNFPGRFSGRQFSNSRSEMNVSTLELGDSALYLCASSSGQTQGLAYTFGSGTRLTVV.

The V gene is TRBV30, the J gene TRBJ2-5; 9 bases align to TRBD1. TRBJ2-7 explains the end of the DNA better; the J call may be wrong. This CDR3 is 14 amino acids long. Germline V lookup: CDR1 GTSNPN, CDR2 SVGIG (reference sequence). Here the CDR3 reads CAWSLGTGYYEQYF. The CDR3 DNA reads TGTGCCTGGAGCTTGGGGACAGGGTACTACGAGCAGTACTTC.

This chain links TRBV6-1 with TRBJ2-1; either TRBD1 or TRBD2 may fit D (5 bases each). Germline lookup yields CDR1 MNHNS and CDR2 SASEGT. Trimming left V 0 bases short and J 15 bases short, with 12 bases between. The CDR3 length is 12 residues. The CDR3 here is CASSEAGTGGFF. In nucleotides, the CDR3 is TGTGCCAGCAGTGAAGCTGGGACCGGTGGGTTCTTC.